This T cell receptor (beta chain) was retrieved from a study of long-term antiretroviral therapy in people with HIV. Study-wide findings and caveats: Pre-ART-expanded clones dominated the repertoire at all time points. Diversity went up after ART and still fell short of transplant donor controls. In HIV, the repertoires covered a tighter span of CDR3 lengths than in controls.

The run of the v3.0 immunoSEQ assay was at survey level. Profiling relied on immunoSEQ multiplex PCR, and the TCRdb table lists in-frame clones only, not all of them. Of 14,000 or so clones in the sample, approximately 91% are singletons; the top ten hold roughly 10%. With 5 bases removed from V and 6 bases from J, the gap between germline ends came to 5 bases. The CDR3 loop spans 11 amino acids. Per the germline V gene, CDR1 is SGHTA and CDR2 is FQGTGA. By share, this clone ranks as medium-sized. Its antigen is unknown. The source material was unsorted PBMCs, sampled 6.2 years after starting antiretroviral therapy. The clonotype was recovered from a man aged 35-49 years with HIV. The chain combines TRBV7-3 with TRBJ2-1, with a weak D call TRBD2 (5 bases). CDR3 in DNA: TGTGCCAGCAGCGAGGGCAATGAGCAGTTCTTC. This codes for CASSEGNEQFF.